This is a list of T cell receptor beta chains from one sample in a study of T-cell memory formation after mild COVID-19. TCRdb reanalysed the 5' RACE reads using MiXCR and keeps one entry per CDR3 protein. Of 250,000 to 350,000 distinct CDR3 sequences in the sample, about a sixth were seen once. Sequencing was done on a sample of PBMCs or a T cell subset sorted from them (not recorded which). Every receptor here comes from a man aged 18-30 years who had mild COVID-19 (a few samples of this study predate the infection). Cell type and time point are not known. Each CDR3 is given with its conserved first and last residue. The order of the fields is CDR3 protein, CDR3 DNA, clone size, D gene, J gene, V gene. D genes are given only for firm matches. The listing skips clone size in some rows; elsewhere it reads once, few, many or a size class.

CDR3aa: CASSWGTILDEQYF; CDR3nt: TGCGCCAGCAGCTGGGGGACTATTTTGGACGAGCAGTACTTC; abundance: NA; d_gene: TRBD2; j_gene: TRBJ2-7; v_gene: TRBV5-1
CDR3aa: CAITSRGGGGDTQYF; CDR3nt: TGTGCCATCACCTCGCGAGGGGGGGGAGGAGATACGCAGTATTTT; abundance: few; d_gene: NA; j_gene: TRBJ2-3; v_gene: TRBV10-3
CDR3aa: CASSDSKPQHF; CDR3nt: TGTGCCAGCAGTGATAGTAAGCCCCAGCATTTT; abundance: few; d_gene: NA; j_gene: TRBJ1-5; v_gene: TRBV6-1
CDR3aa: CASSYPGTDTQYF; CDR3nt: TGTGCCAGCAGCTACCCGGGGACAGATACGCAGTATTTT; abundance: few; d_gene: NA; j_gene: TRBJ2-3; v_gene: TRBV11-2
CDR3aa: CASRFTGAPGNYEQYF; CDR3nt: TGTGCCAGCAGGTTTACAGGGGCCCCTGGGAACTACGAGCAGTACTTC; abundance: few; d_gene: TRBD1; j_gene: TRBJ2-7; v_gene: TRBV7-9
CDR3aa: CASSDMTGKAFF; CDR3nt: TGTGCCAGCAGTGACATGACAGGGAAAGCTTTCTTT; abundance: NA; d_gene: TRBD1; j_gene: TRBJ1-1; v_gene: TRBV6-1
CDR3aa: CASSTGLATDTQYF; CDR3nt: TGTGCCAGCAGCACGGGACTAGCTACAGATACGCAGTATTTT; abundance: few; d_gene: TRBD2; j_gene: TRBJ2-3; v_gene: TRBV6-2/TRBV6-3
CDR3aa: CASSPGVLQPQHF; CDR3nt: TGTGCCAGCAGCCCCGGGGTCTTGCAGCCCCAGCATTTT; abundance: few; d_gene: NA; j_gene: TRBJ1-5; v_gene: TRBV7-9
CDR3aa: CATSDSTKRDGQHF; CDR3nt: TGTGCCACCAGTGATTCGACAAAACGGGACGGACAGCATTTT; abundance: NA; d_gene: NA; j_gene: TRBJ1-5; v_gene: TRBV24-1
CDR3aa: CASSFAGGSTDTQYF; CDR3nt: TGTGCCAGCAGCTTTGCAGGGGGAAGCACAGATACGCAGTATTTT; abundance: many; d_gene: TRBD1; j_gene: TRBJ2-3; v_gene: TRBV7-2
CDR3aa: CSADRDRSSTEAFF; CDR3nt: TGCAGTGCAGACCGGGACAGGTCGAGCACTGAAGCTTTCTTT; abundance: NA; d_gene: TRBD1; j_gene: TRBJ1-1; v_gene: TRBV20-1
CDR3aa: CASGQGANGYTF; CDR3nt: TGTGCCAGCGGGCAGGGGGCGAATGGCTACACCTTC; abundance: NA; d_gene: TRBD1; j_gene: TRBJ1-2; v_gene: TRBV12-3/TRBV12-4
CDR3aa: CAIMAGDYGYTF; CDR3nt: TGTGCCATCATGGCCGGAGACTATGGCTACACCTTC; abundance: once; d_gene: NA; j_gene: TRBJ1-2; v_gene: TRBV10-3
CDR3aa: CASSLIAGASTGELFF; CDR3nt: TGTGCCAGCAGCCTCATAGCAGGGGCTAGCACCGGGGAGCTGTTTTTT; abundance: NA; d_gene: NA; j_gene: TRBJ2-2; v_gene: TRBV7-3
CDR3aa: CASSSPPLYGYTF; CDR3nt: TGTGCCAGCAGCTCCCCTCCCCTCTATGGCTACACCTTC; abundance: NA; d_gene: NA; j_gene: TRBJ1-2; v_gene: TRBV7-2
CDR3aa: CASSFRTTVNTEAFF; CDR3nt: TGTGCCAGCAGTTTCCGGACAACAGTGAACACTGAAGCTTTCTTT; abundance: few; d_gene: NA; j_gene: TRBJ1-1; v_gene: TRBV6-5
CDR3aa: CASSSAPGQTSPLHF; CDR3nt: TGTGCCAGCAGCTCAGCCCCGGGACAGACCTCACCCCTCCACTTT; abundance: many; d_gene: TRBD1; j_gene: TRBJ1-6; v_gene: TRBV5-6
CDR3aa: CASSYAESRYEQYF; CDR3nt: TGTGCCAGCAGTTACGCGGAAAGCCGCTACGAGCAGTACTTC; abundance: NA; d_gene: NA; j_gene: TRBJ2-7; v_gene: TRBV6-6
CDR3aa: CAISPLGEDTQYF; CDR3nt: TGTGCCATCAGTCCACTAGGGGAGGATACGCAGTATTTT; abundance: few; d_gene: NA; j_gene: TRBJ2-3; v_gene: TRBV10-3
CDR3aa: CATSDLVGGEADTQYF; CDR3nt: TGTGCCACCAGTGATTTGGTAGGGGGCGAAGCAGATACGCAGTATTTT; abundance: NA; d_gene: TRBD1; j_gene: TRBJ2-3; v_gene: TRBV24-1
CDR3aa: CASSLALVAGGQKTQYF; CDR3nt: TGTGCCAGCAGCTTAGCGCTCGTGGCGGGGGGTCAGAAGACCCAGTACTTC; abundance: NA; d_gene: TRBD2; j_gene: TRBJ2-5; v_gene: TRBV7-2
CDR3aa: CASSHTSAGELFF; CDR3nt: TGTGCCAGCAGTCACACTAGTGCCGGGGAGCTGTTTTTT; abundance: NA; d_gene: NA; j_gene: TRBJ2-2; v_gene: TRBV6-5
CDR3aa: CASRMASSNTEAFF; CDR3nt: TGTGCCAGCAGAATGGCCAGCTCGAACACTGAAGCTTTCTTT; abundance: few; d_gene: NA; j_gene: TRBJ1-1; v_gene: TRBV28
CDR3aa: CASWLGTDTQYF; CDR3nt: TGTGCCAGCTGGTTGGGCACAGATACGCAGTATTTT; abundance: NA; d_gene: NA; j_gene: TRBJ2-3; v_gene: TRBV12-3/TRBV12-4
CDR3aa: CSAPTSGGTETQYF; CDR3nt: TGCAGTGCCCCGACTAGCGGGGGGACGGAGACCCAGTACTTC; abundance: NA; d_gene: TRBD2; j_gene: TRBJ2-5; v_gene: TRBV20-1
CDR3aa: CASTPGGAITDTQYF; CDR3nt: TGTGCCAGCACCCCGGGGGGGGCAATCACAGATACGCAGTATTTT; abundance: many; d_gene: TRBD2; j_gene: TRBJ2-3; v_gene: TRBV9
CDR3aa: CASSYSPGGLDGYTF; CDR3nt: TGTGCCAGCAGTTACTCGCCGGGGGGGCTGGATGGCTACACCTTC; abundance: NA; d_gene: NA; j_gene: TRBJ1-2; v_gene: TRBV6-6
CDR3aa: CSVRPTGNTEAFF; CDR3nt: TGCAGCGTTCGGCCGACAGGGAACACTGAAGCTTTCTTT; abundance: NA; d_gene: NA; j_gene: TRBJ1-1; v_gene: TRBV29-1
CDR3aa: CASSETGPPEAFF; CDR3nt: TGTGCCAGCAGTGAGACAGGGCCCCCTGAAGCTTTCTTT; abundance: NA; d_gene: TRBD1; j_gene: TRBJ1-1; v_gene: TRBV7-6
CDR3aa: CSARVVANYNEQFF; CDR3nt: TGCAGTGCTAGAGTGGTAGCGAACTACAATGAGCAGTTCTTC; abundance: few; d_gene: NA; j_gene: TRBJ2-1; v_gene: TRBV20-1
CDR3aa: CASSLDVGGYGYTF; CDR3nt: TGCGCCAGCAGCTTGGATGTGGGCGGTTATGGCTACACCTTC; abundance: NA; d_gene: NA; j_gene: TRBJ1-2; v_gene: TRBV5-1
CDR3aa: CASSPSEETQYF; CDR3nt: TGTGCCAGCTCACCAAGCGAGGAGACCCAGTACTTC; abundance: NA; d_gene: NA; j_gene: TRBJ2-5; v_gene: TRBV18
CDR3aa: CSAGRGGGRGLETQYF; CDR3nt: TGCAGTGCTGGTCGAGGAGGAGGCAGGGGATTGGAGACCCAGTACTTC; abundance: few; d_gene: NA; j_gene: TRBJ2-5; v_gene: TRBV20-1
CDR3aa: CSVSGTREAFF; CDR3nt: TGCAGTGTTTCAGGGACCAGGGAAGCTTTCTTT; abundance: NA; d_gene: NA; j_gene: TRBJ1-1; v_gene: TRBV20-1
CDR3aa: CASSGVMQFF; CDR3nt: TGTGCCAGCAGTGGGGTCATGCAGTTCTTC; abundance: few; d_gene: NA; j_gene: TRBJ2-1; v_gene: TRBV6-2/TRBV6-3
CDR3aa: CAWSRLAGGPDTQYF; CDR3nt: TGTGCCTGGAGTAGGCTAGCGGGGGGTCCAGATACGCAGTATTTT; abundance: NA; d_gene: TRBD2; j_gene: TRBJ2-3; v_gene: TRBV30
CDR3aa: CASSAGTHQETQYF; CDR3nt: TGTGCCAGCAGCGCCGGGACGCATCAAGAGACCCAGTACTTC; abundance: many; d_gene: NA; j_gene: TRBJ2-5; v_gene: TRBV3-1
CDR3aa: CSASWVRMNTEAFF; CDR3nt: TGCAGTGCTAGTTGGGTCAGGATGAACACTGAAGCTTTCTTT; abundance: few; d_gene: NA; j_gene: TRBJ1-1; v_gene: TRBV20-1
CDR3aa: CASSSERLAYHNEQFF; CDR3nt: TGTGCCAGCAGCTCAGAGCGCTTAGCTTACCACAATGAGCAGTTCTTC; abundance: few; d_gene: NA; j_gene: TRBJ2-1; v_gene: TRBV7-8
CDR3aa: CASSQDGGANVLTF; CDR3nt: TGTGCCAGCAGCCAAGATGGGGGGGCCAACGTCCTGACTTTC; abundance: NA; d_gene: NA; j_gene: TRBJ2-6; v_gene: TRBV4-2
CDR3aa: CSAKGPGETQYF; CDR3nt: TGCAGTGCTAAGGGACCTGGGGAGACCCAGTACTTC; abundance: NA; d_gene: NA; j_gene: TRBJ2-5; v_gene: TRBV20-1
CDR3aa: CAIRNRDRGNYEQYF; CDR3nt: TGTGCCATCAGAAACCGGGACAGGGGAAACTACGAGCAGTACTTC; abundance: NA; d_gene: TRBD1; j_gene: TRBJ2-7; v_gene: TRBV10-3
CDR3aa: CASSQDGGGNEKLFF; CDR3nt: TGCGCCAGCAGCCAAGACGGAGGTGGTAATGAAAAACTGTTTTTT; abundance: NA; d_gene: NA; j_gene: TRBJ1-4; v_gene: TRBV4-3
CDR3aa: CSAWTGAYEQYF; CDR3nt: TGCAGTGCTTGGACAGGAGCCTACGAGCAGTACTTC; abundance: NA; d_gene: TRBD1; j_gene: TRBJ2-7; v_gene: TRBV20-1
CDR3aa: CATLGEPSTDTQYF; CDR3nt: TGTGCCACCCTCGGGGAGCCCTCCACAGATACGCAGTATTTT; abundance: many; d_gene: NA; j_gene: TRBJ2-3; v_gene: TRBV10-3
CDR3aa: CASSQDQGYVSQYF; CDR3nt: TGCGCCAGCAGCCAAGATCAAGGCTACGTCTCCCAGTACTTC; abundance: NA; d_gene: NA; j_gene: TRBJ2-5; v_gene: TRBV4-1
CDR3aa: CASSASGVGDTQYF; CDR3nt: TGCGCCAGCAGCGCAAGCGGGGTAGGAGATACGCAGTATTTT; abundance: many; d_gene: TRBD2; j_gene: TRBJ2-3; v_gene: TRBV4-1
CDR3aa: CASSVGSDRGTFYNTGELFF; CDR3nt: TGTGCCAGCAGCGTAGGTTCAGACAGGGGAACATTTTATAACACCGGGGAGCTGTTTTTT; abundance: NA; d_gene: TRBD1; j_gene: TRBJ2-2; v_gene: TRBV9
CDR3aa: CASSLGGLTDTQYF; CDR3nt: TGCGCCAGCAGCCTGGGGGGTCTCACAGATACGCAGTATTTT; abundance: many; d_gene: NA; j_gene: TRBJ2-3; v_gene: TRBV5-1
CDR3aa: CASSLPMFGEAFF; CDR3nt: TGTGCCAGCAGCCTCCCCATGTTCGGTGAAGCTTTCTTT; abundance: NA; d_gene: NA; j_gene: TRBJ1-1; v_gene: TRBV7-2
CDR3aa: CASSSTGGITGELFF; CDR3nt: TGTGCCAGCAGCTCGACAGGGGGAATCACCGGGGAGCTGTTTTTT; abundance: many; d_gene: TRBD1; j_gene: TRBJ2-2; v_gene: TRBV7-3
CDR3aa: CASSLGQGYDEQYF; CDR3nt: TGCGCCAGCAGCCTGGGACAGGGGTATGACGAGCAGTACTTC; abundance: NA; d_gene: TRBD1; j_gene: TRBJ2-7; v_gene: TRBV5-1
CDR3aa: CASSQREDTQYF; CDR3nt: TGCGCCAGCAGCCAAAGAGAAGATACGCAGTATTTT; abundance: many; d_gene: NA; j_gene: TRBJ2-3; v_gene: TRBV4-1
CDR3aa: CASSFWGVNTEAFF; CDR3nt: TGTGCCAGCAGTTTCTGGGGGGTGAACACTGAAGCTTTCTTT; abundance: NA; d_gene: NA; j_gene: TRBJ1-1; v_gene: TRBV12-3/TRBV12-4
CDR3aa: CASSYPGSNTEAFF; CDR3nt: TGTGCCAGCAGTTACCCAGGGTCGAACACTGAAGCTTTCTTT; abundance: NA; d_gene: NA; j_gene: TRBJ1-1; v_gene: TRBV6-5